A selection of T cell receptor beta chains follows, all from one sample in a study of PD-L1 blockade in urothelial cancer. Method: immunoSEQ multiplex PCR; TCRdb's copy keeps in-frame clones and lacks some. The sample contains tens of thousands of clones, approximately 86% of which appear only once. The sample consisted of PBMCs, taken around atezolizumab (anti-PD-L1) treatment. These receptors came from a man in his sixties or seventies with urothelial cancer. Both conserved end residues are part of each CDR3. A D gene is named only where the DNA matches it firmly. Not every row has a clone size; where given, it reads once, few, many or a size class.

j_call d_call v_call clone_size cdr3_aa cdr3_nt
TRBJ1-1 - TRBV28 - CASKAGPPNTEAFF TGTGCCAGTAAGGCAGGGCCGCCGAACACTGAAGCTTTCTTT
TRBJ2-3 - TRBV4-1 - CASSQDFGDTQYF TGCGCCAGCAGCCAAGATTTCGGGGATACGCAGTATTTT
TRBJ1-2 - TRBV9 - CASSEALQGGYTF TGTGCCAGCAGCGAGGCCCTTCAGGGCGGCTACACCTTC
TRBJ2-7 TRBD2 TRBV10-3 few CAISEFSSGSEQYF TGTGCCATCAGTGAGTTCTCGAGCGGGAGCGAGCAGTACTTC
TRBJ1-6 - TRBV6-1 - CASSAGRDNSPLHF TGTGCCAGCAGTGCCGGCAGGGATAATTCACCCCTCCACTTT
TRBJ1-1 - TRBV28 - CASSLSTGWGTEAFF TGTGCCAGCAGTTTATCCACAGGGTGGGGAACTGAAGCTTTCTTT
TRBJ1-1 - TRBV5-4 - CASSSGGDGVTEAFF TGTGCCAGCAGCTCGGGGGGGGATGGGGTCACTGAAGCTTTCTTT
TRBJ2-7 - TRBV5-1 - CASSLAASRTGAYEQYF TGCGCCAGCAGCTTGGCCGCTTCCCGAACAGGAGCCTACGAGCAGTACTTC
TRBJ2-1 TRBD2 TRBV7-9 - CASSSGLAGGLNEQFF TGTGCCAGCAGCTCGGGACTAGCGGGAGGGCTAAATGAGCAGTTCTTC
TRBJ2-3 TRBD1 TRBV5-1 - CASSLGRTGGADTQYF TGCGCCAGCAGCTTGGGGCGGACAGGGGGCGCAGATACGCAGTATTTT
TRBJ1-4 - TRBV7-2 - CASSYGGENEKLFF TGTGCCAGCAGCTATGGAGGGGAGAATGAAAAACTGTTTTTT
TRBJ2-7 TRBD2 TRBV9 - CASSPDSGTLTYEQYF TGTGCCAGCAGCCCCGATAGCGGGACCCTGACCTACGAGCAGTACTTC
TRBJ2-1 TRBD2 TRBV5-1 - CASSLEREGLDEQFF TGCGCCAGCAGCTTGGAACGGGAGGGTCTCGATGAGCAGTTCTTC
TRBJ2-3 TRBD1 TRBV28 - CASSLFTGGGDTQYF TGTGCCAGCAGTTTATTTACAGGGGGCGGTGATACGCAGTATTTT
TRBJ2-2 - TRBV19 - CASSLAGSNTGELFF TGTGCCAGTAGTCTCGCGGGAAGTAACACCGGGGAGCTGTTTTTT
TRBJ2-1 - TRBV4-1 - CASGSYNEQFF TGCGCCAGCGGCTCATACAATGAGCAGTTCTTC
TRBJ1-5 TRBD1 TRBV2 once CASSGQGRSQPQHF TGTGCCAGCAGTGGACAGGGTAGGAGCCAGCCCCAGCATTTT
TRBJ2-7 TRBD1 TRBV4-2 - CASSQSDRGPRFSYYEQYF TGTGCCAGCAGCCAAAGCGACAGGGGGCCCCGTTTTAGTTACTACGAGCAGTACTTC
TRBJ2-7 - TRBV27 - CASSLKAGKVYEQYF TGTGCCAGCAGTTTAAAGGCAGGGAAGGTATACGAGCAGTACTTC
TRBJ1-2 TRBD1 TRBV5-1 - CASGPGQGYGYTF TGCGCTAGCGGCCCGGGACAGGGGTATGGCTACACCTTC
TRBJ2-3 - TRBV7-2 - CASSFLSGGPSTDTQYF TGTGCCAGCAGCTTCCTCTCGGGGGGCCCTAGCACAGATACGCAGTATTTT
TRBJ1-5 - TRBV6-5 - CASSYSGDEINQPQHF TGTGCCAGCAGTTACTCCGGGGATGAGATCAATCAGCCCCAGCATTTT
TRBJ2-1 - TRBV27 - CASSFGIRNEQFF TGTGCCAGCAGTTTCGGGATAAGGAATGAGCAGTTCTTC
TRBJ1-2 TRBD1 TRBV7-9 - CASSLQGARYGYTF TGTGCCAGCAGTTTACAGGGGGCGCGGTATGGCTACACCTTC
TRBJ2-7 TRBD2 TRBV7-2 - CASRAGTSGEQYF TGTGCCAGCCGAGCTGGGACTAGCGGCGAGCAGTACTTC
TRBJ2-3 TRBD2 TRBV30 - CAWSFGRAGEMDTQYF TGTGCCTGGAGTTTTGGCAGGGCGGGGGAGATGGATACGCAGTATTTT
TRBJ1-4 - TRBV27 - CASSLVGGGEKLFF TGTGCCAGCAGTTTAGTGGGAGGCGGTGAAAAACTGTTTTTT
TRBJ2-2 TRBD2 TRBV6-1 once CASSEYRTSGRAGELFF TGTGCCAGCAGCGAATATCGGACTAGCGGGAGGGCGGGGGAGCTGTTTTTT
TRBJ2-7 TRBD2 TRBV7-2 - CASSLAPTSGSLYEQYF TGTGCCAGCAGCTTAGCACCGACTAGCGGGAGTCTCTACGAGCAGTACTTC
TRBJ1-5 - TRBV5-6 - CASSSGGRLNQPQHF TGTGCCAGCAGCTCTGGGGGCAGGTTGAATCAGCCCCAGCATTTT
TRBJ2-1 TRBD2 TRBV9 - CASAVGLAGVQQFF TGTGCCAGCGCCGTTGGACTAGCGGGAGTGCAGCAGTTCTTC
TRBJ1-1 - TRBV7-9 - CASSLGGSDNTEAFF TGTGCCAGCAGCTTAGGCGGCAGCGACAACACTGAAGCTTTCTTT
TRBJ1-2 - TRBV5-6 - CASSPAGGRSLYDGYTF TGTGCCAGCAGCCCCGCGGGGGGGCGTAGCTTGTATGATGGCTACACCTTC
TRBJ2-1 TRBD2 TRBV25-1 - CASRLAGDYNEQFF TGTGCCAGCAGGCTAGCGGGGGACTACAATGAGCAGTTCTTC
TRBJ2-7 TRBD1 TRBV28 once CASRLGTGREQYF TGTGCCAGCAGACTAGGGACAGGGAGAGAGCAGTACTTC
TRBJ2-1 - TRBV14 - CASSPFGSWEQFF TGTGCCAGCAGCCCGTTTGGGAGTTGGGAGCAGTTCTTC
TRBJ2-7 TRBD1 TRBV28 - CASSLGTGVSYEQYF TGTGCCAGCAGTTTAGGGACAGGGGTCTCCTACGAGCAGTACTTC
TRBJ2-2 TRBD1 TRBV15 - CATSRANTGANTGELFF TGTGCCACCAGCAGAGCCAATACAGGGGCCAACACCGGGGAGCTGTTTTTT
TRBJ2-1 TRBD2 TRBV7-9 few CASSSGLAMGEQFF TGTGCCAGCAGCTCGGGACTAGCTATGGGAGAGCAGTTCTTC
TRBJ1-1 TRBD1 TRBV7-8 - CASSLLVRDSSAFF TGTGCCAGCAGCCTCTTGGTAAGGGACAGTTCGGCTTTCTTT
TRBJ2-4 - TRBV28 - CASSGLTRNIQYF TGTGCCAGCTCCGGGCTCACTAGAAACATTCAGTACTTC
TRBJ1-5 TRBD1 TRBV2 - CASSADRAGNQPQHF TGTGCCAGCAGTGCTGACAGGGCCGGCAATCAGCCCCAGCATTTT
TRBJ2-1 - TRBV6-1 - CAIEEWTVYNEQFF TGTGCCATCGAAGAATGGACTGTCTACAATGAGCAGTTCTTC
TRBJ2-2 - TRBV19 - CASSVLANTGELFF TGTGCCAGTAGCGTACTTGCGAACACCGGGGAGCTGTTTTTT
TRBJ2-5 - TRBV28 few CASSLRGVGTQYF TGTGCCAGCAGTTTACGGGGAGTTGGGACCCAGTACTTC
TRBJ2-1 TRBD2 TRBV28 - CASSRAGVAKRQFF TGTGCCAGCAGTCGGGCGGGAGTTGCGAAAAGGCAGTTCTTC
TRBJ1-1 - TRBV6-5 - CASTRDTNTEAFF TGTGCCAGCACTCGGGACACCAACACTGAAGCTTTCTTT
TRBJ2-2 TRBD2 TRBV27 - CASSLGLAGAGELFF TGTGCCAGCAGTTTAGGACTAGCGGGAGCCGGGGAGCTGTTTTTT
TRBJ2-2 TRBD2 TRBV2 - CAGKRGNTGELFF TGTGCCGGGAAGCGGGGGAACACCGGGGAGCTGTTTTTT
TRBJ2-5 TRBD1 TRBV12-5 - CASGLVPSGRGETQYF TGTGCTAGTGGTTTGGTACCTAGTGGCAGGGGGGAGACCCAGTACTTC
TRBJ2-7 TRBD2 TRBV10-3 - CAITDGTTTYEQYF TGTGCCATCACCGACGGGACTACCACCTACGAGCAGTACTTC
TRBJ1-1 - TRBV25-1 - CASSVSAITEAFF TGTGCCAGCAGTGTCTCCGCGATAACTGAAGCTTTCTTT
TRBJ1-5 - TRBV7-9 - CASSPWGEPQHF TGTGCCAGCAGCCCCTGGGGGGAGCCCCAGCATTTT
TRBJ2-7 TRBD1 TRBV30 - CAWEPGQGLKYF TGTGCCTGGGAACCGGGACAGGGCTTAAAGTACTTC